The 20 T cell receptor beta chains below all came from one sample that was sequenced in a study of Graves' ophthalmopathy and Graves' hyperthyroidism (dated by TCRdb to 2017 to 2018). Sequencing took place on an Illumina HiSeq 2000. For repertoire sequencing, TCR beta CDR3 regions were amplified from RNA transcripts. A first-round RT-PCR used HTBI primers with the Qiagen OneStep RT-PCR kit, followed by a second-round multiplex PCR, size selection and purification. TCRdb reprocessed the public reads (quality trimming at Q25 with fastp, clone calling with MiXCR) and kept in-frame beta chains. Records with the same CDR3 protein are collapsed into one entry carrying the most frequent genes and DNA. This sample gives 500,000 to 600,000 distinct CDR3 sequences in total; roughly 40% of them show up just once. The ten largest clones take up about 4.1% of the sample. Sequencing was performed on peripheral blood or thyroid tissue (not recorded which). Receptors were obtained from an adult man with Graves' hyperthyroidism.

The V gene is TRBV10-3, the J gene TRBJ1-1; a weak D match, TRBD1 (5 bases). The length of the CDR3 is 13 residues. Looked up from germline, CDR1 is ENHRY and CDR2 is SYGVKD. V shed 3 bases and J shed 7 bases, with 12 bases lying between them. The CDR3 sequence is CAISEAGRFEAFF. The CDR3 DNA follows: TGTGCCATCAGTGAAGCGGGACGGTTTGAAGCTTTCTTT.

This clonotype was seen a handful of times. The rearrangement links TRBV20-1 to TRBJ2-7; 11 nucleotides match TRBD2. J was trimmed by 2 bases and V by 5 bases; bases with no gene match: 11. The germline gives CDR1 DFQATT, CDR2 SNEGSKA (reference sequence). This CDR3 spans 16 amino acids. The DNA for the CDR3 is TGCAGTGCTGGGACTAGCGGACTCGGCCCCCCCTACGAGCAGTACTTC. This sequence encodes CSAGTSGLGPPYEQYF.

In its sample, this clonotype was seen many times. The J gene is TRBJ1-2, the V gene TRBV6-5; D is uncertain. The V and J ends lost 0 bases and 4 bases respectively, with 12 bases between them. The CDR3 contains 15 residues. CDR1 is MNHEY, CDR2 SVGAGI, per germline. The CDR3 region has the DNA TGTGCCAGCAGTTACTCCTGGACCGACGGCTATGGCTACACCTTC. Its protein product is CASSYSWTDGYGYTF.

This clonotype was seen ten or more times. The chain is built from TRBV7-9 and TRBJ1-1, with D uncertain. Germline assignment: CDR1 SEHNR and CDR2 FQNEAQ (reference sequence). This CDR3 has 12 residues. Trimming left V 2 bases short and J 11 bases short, with 12 bases between. The CDR3: CASSLWQTEAFF. CDR3 DNA sequence: TGTGCCAGCAGCTTATGGCAGACCGAGGCTTTCTTT.

At least ten counts were recorded for this clonotype. The chain recombines TRBV5-8 with TRBJ2-5; 11 bases are shared with TRBD2. The trim removed 2 bases at V and 0 bases at J, leaving 9 bases unmatched. The CDR3 runs to 18 residues. Germline CDR1 SGHTS, CDR2 YDEGEE. CDR3 sequence (DNA): TGTGCCAGCAGCTTTACTAGCGGGGGACATCTGTACCAAGAGACCCAGTACTTC. It is translated as CASSFTSGGHLYQETQYF.

This clonotype occurred many times. This chain links TRBV6-5 with TRBJ1-2; possibly TRBD1 for D (6 bases). The ends were cut back, 4 bases at V and 8 bases at J, with 14 bases in the middle. The CDR3 covers 13 residues. Germline CDR1 is MNHEY and CDR2 is SVGAGI. CDR3 sequence reads: CASSSMQGRGYTF. CDR3 coding DNA: TGTGCCAGCAGTTCGATGCAGGGGAGGGGCTACACCTTC.

For this clonotype: One end of the junction varies from germline; a read error may be responsible. This rearrangement joins TRBV6-5 to TRBJ2-1, with unresolved D. Germline V gene data show CDR1 as MNHEY and CDR2 as SVGAGI. The CDR3 is made up of 15 amino acids. The CDR3 is CASTAFDPIYNEQFF. In nucleotides, the CDR3 is TGCGCCAGCACTGCGTTCGACCCAATTTACAATGAGCAGTTCTTC.

The V gene is TRBV7-8, the J gene TRBJ1-4, with D hard to call. Germline V gives CDR1 SGHVS, CDR2 FQNEAQ. The CDR3 is made up of 15 amino acids. Trimming left V 2 bases short and J 4 bases short, with 11 bases between. The DNA for the CDR3 is TGTGCCAGCAGCTTACGACCCACCGGTAATGAAAAACTGTTTTTT. This codes for CASSLRPTGNEKLFF.

In its sample, this clonotype was seen once. Mismatch with germline at one junction end may stem from a read error. The rearrangement joins TRBV5-1 to TRBJ2-7; TRBD1 or TRBD2 may be the D gene (5 bases each). This CDR3 has 14 residues. CDR1 is SGHRS and CDR2 is YFSETQ in the germline V gene. Written as DNA, the CDR3 is TGTGCCAGCAGTTCCGGGACCGCCAACTACGAGCAGTACTTC. Translation gives CASSSGTANYEQYF.

The genes are TRBV2 and TRBJ2-3, with D perhaps TRBD2 (5 bases). Germline values: CDR1 SNHLY, CDR2 FYNNEI. The V gene lost 3 bases and the J gene lost 5 bases, with 18 bases spanning the gap. CDR3 size: 16 residues. CDR3 bases: TGTGCCAGCAGTGATAATCTAGTGGGAGTGAAAGATACGCAGTATTTT. It translates to CASSDNLVGVKDTQYF.

As to this clonotype: No conserved phenylalanine or tryptophan is present at the end of the CDR3, so a read error is the likely explanation. The DNA is omitted, as the CDR3 cannot be located on it reliably, and the CDR3 follows TCRdb's listing. The V gene is TRBV15, the J gene TRBJ2-1; the tabulated D call, TRBD1, remains unverified against the DNA. Per the germline V gene, CDR1 is LNHNV and CDR2 is YYDKDF (reference sequence). The CDR3 is 15 residues long, counting both termini. The CDR3: CATSRDKPGPTMSSC.

V gene TRBV15 combines with J gene TRBJ1-4; D unresolved. Germline CDR1 and CDR2: LNHNV and YYDKDF (reference sequence). The CDR3 has 13 residues. Trimming shortened V by 1 base and J by 8 bases, and 8 bases separated the two germline ends. The CDR3 loop is CATSRVGGEKLFF. CDR3 DNA sequence: TGTGCCACCAGCAGAGTCGGCGGGGAAAAACTGTTTTTT.

The chain recombines TRBV15 with TRBJ1-6; no clear D gene. The CDR3 length is 15 residues. V lost 2 bases to trimming and J lost 6 bases, with 11 bases between them. Germline V gene lookup returns CDR1 LNHNV and CDR2 YYDKDF (reference sequence). CDR3 sequence reads: CATSRPHGTNSPLHF. The CDR3 DNA is TGTGCCACCAGCAGACCACACGGAACTAATTCACCCCTCCACTTT.

The V gene is TRBV10-3, the J gene TRBJ1-5; possibly TRBD1 for D (5 bases). Germline values: CDR1 ENHRY, CDR2 SYGVKD. The CDR3 has 16 residues. V shed 2 bases and J shed 7 bases, with 18 bases lying between them. CDR3 amino acids: CAISEPGLLINQPQHF. CDR3 nucleotide sequence: TGTGCCATCAGTGAGCCAGGGCTCTTGATCAACCAGCCCCAGCATTTT.

This clonotype turned up a few times. The V gene is TRBV7-9, the J gene TRBJ2-7; the match to TRBD1 covers 9 bases. CDR1 is SEHNR and CDR2 is FQNEAQ in the germline V gene (reference sequence). With 6 bases clipped from V and 2 bases from J, the junction kept 8 bases outside the gene matches. The CDR3 sequence is 15 residues long. Written as DNA, the CDR3 is TGTGCCAGCAGTTTCCACCGGGACAGGGCCTACGAGCAGTACTTC. It encodes CASSFHRDRAYEQYF.

Note on this clonotype: A much larger clone sits a single nucleotide away, making a read error possible. Likely a read error: the CDR3 ends without its conserved phenylalanine or tryptophan. This rearrangement joins TRBV19 to TRBJ2-5; 8 bases line up with TRBD2. Germline V gives CDR1 LNHDA, CDR2 SQIVND (reference sequence). With 2 bases clipped from V and 1 base from J, the junction kept 6 bases outside the gene matches. The CDR3 has 16 amino acids. The CDR3 nucleotides read TGTGCCAGTAGTATACGTGCGGGAGGTTCCCAAGAGACCCAGTACCTC. Residues: CASSIRAGGSQETQYL.

The genes are TRBV4-1 and TRBJ1-4, with a possible D match to TRBD1 (6 bases). Germline V gene lookup returns CDR1 MGHRA and CDR2 YSYEKL. V was pared by 0 bases and J by 10 bases, with 21 bases between. CDR3 length: 17 amino acids. CDR3 amino acids: CASSQEGGYVTGGKLFF. The CDR3, as DNA: TGCGCCAGCAGCCAAGAAGGGGGATATGTGACGGGAGGAAAACTGTTTTTT.

At least ten counts were recorded for this clonotype. The chain combines TRBV12-3 or TRBV12-4 with TRBJ1-2, with 7 bases matching TRBD1. This CDR3 is built from 14 residues. V gave up 7 bases and J gave up 3 bases; unmatched junction bases: 8. In nucleotides, the CDR3 is TGTGCCAGCAAATGGGGCAGGGGGGACTATGGCTACACCTTC. Protein product: CASKWGRGDYGYTF.

This clonotype was detected many times. The V call is TRBV6-5, the J call TRBJ1-6; D is unclear. V was cut by 5 bases and J by 7 bases, with 15 bases left in between. The germline V gene has CDR1 MNHEY and CDR2 SVGAGI. The CDR3 sequence is 15 residues long. The CDR3 sequence is CASSEASGWNSPLHF. The CDR3 bases are TGTGCCAGCAGTGAAGCATCGGGGTGGAATTCACCCCTCCACTTT.

The chain uses TRBV12-3 or TRBV12-4 and TRBJ2-3; 10 positions agree with TRBD1. V lost 3 bases to trimming and J lost 4 bases; unmatched junction nucleotides: 10. This CDR3 spans 17 amino acids. The CDR3 is CASSFPLRDRGADTQYF. CDR3 DNA sequence: TGTGCCAGCAGTTTCCCCCTCCGGGACAGGGGTGCAGATACGCAGTATTTT.